These 13 T cell receptor beta chains share one sample of origin, sequenced in a study of cytomegalovirus exposure and HLA in healthy donors. It was with 60 Vbeta and 13 Jbeta primers that the PCR ran. Only in-frame clones appear in the TCRdb table, and some are missing; sequencing was by immunoSEQ multiplex PCR. Of some 150,000 clones in the sample, 60% to 80% are singletons; the top ten hold 6.5% to 8%. Material: PBMCs. The receptors were gathered from a woman in her thirties or forties in good health and CMV-seropositive.

The chain is built from TRBV7-3 and TRBJ1-1; 7 bases match TRBD1. CDR1 SGHTA and CDR2 FQGTGA come from the germline V gene. This CDR3 is built from 14 residues. V shed 3 bases, J shed 4 bases, and the junction held 5 bases outside the gene matches. The CDR3 coding sequence is TGTGCCAGCAGCTTCCAGGGGGGAAGCACTGAAGCTTTCTTT. Its translation: CASSFQGGSTEAFF.

The chain joins TRBV18 to TRBJ1-6; 9 bases are shared with TRBD1. The V gene's germline CDR1 is KGHSH and CDR2 LQKENI. V was pared by 1 base and J by 9 bases, with 4 bases of the junction left unmatched. The CDR3 has 15 residues. In DNA form, the CDR3 reads TGTGCCAGCTCACCACGCGTGGACAGGGGTTCACCCCTCCACTTT. It encodes CASSPRVDRGSPLHF.

V is TRBV2 and J is TRBJ1-4; D is undetermined. V lost 6 bases and J 0 bases, leaving 8 bases between the germline ends. This CDR3 comprises 14 residues. Germline CDR1 is SNHLY and CDR2 is FYNNEI. CDR3: CASRLGSTNEKLFF. DNA for the CDR3: TGTGCCAGCAGACTAGGGTCAACTAATGAAAAACTGTTTTTT.

There are a few counts of this clone. This chain joins TRBV18 and TRBJ2-2; 7 nucleotides line up with TRBD1. Germline CDR1 is KGHSH and CDR2 is LQKENI. V dropped 3 bases and J dropped 6; count of bases not matched to a gene: 7. The CDR3 extends over 15 amino acids. The CDR3 nucleotides are TGTGCCAGCTCACCGATGAACAGGGGCGCCGGGGAGCTGTTTTTT. It codes for CASSPMNRGAGELFF.

The chain combines TRBV6-5 with TRBJ2-3, with D possibly matching TRBD1 (5 bases). The ends were cut back, 6 bases at V and 4 bases at J, with 11 bases in the middle. This CDR3 is 13 amino acids long. Germline CDR1 and CDR2: MNHEY and SVGAGI. CDR3 protein: CASSPWGADTQYF. The CDR3 DNA follows: TGTGCCAGCAGCCCCTGGGGCGCAGATACGCAGTATTTT.

This clone was observed a few times. The chain carries TRBV6-5 and TRBJ2-7, with D possibly matching TRBD2 (7 bases). Germline lookup yields CDR1 MNHEY and CDR2 SVGAGI. The CDR3 is 15 residues long. The V end lost 8 bases, the J end lost 3 bases, and 20 bases lay between the germline ends. CDR3 nucleotide sequence: TGTGCCAGCCCGAAGAGGTGGGAGGGGGGCTACGAGCAGTACTTC. It encodes CASPKRWEGGYEQYF.

The chain links TRBV19 to TRBJ2-1; 7 nucleotides match TRBD2. CDR3 length: 16 amino acids. V lost 1 base to trimming and J lost 2 bases; unmatched junction nucleotides: 5. Germline V gene sequence: CDR1 LNHDA, CDR2 SQIVND (reference sequence). The CDR3 DNA sequence: TGTGCCAGTAGTATAGTGGGGGGGATAACCTACAATGAGCAGTTCTTC. It is translated as CASSIVGGITYNEQFF.

This chain joins TRBV6-1 and TRBJ2-7; tentatively, D is TRBD1 (9 bases). V was trimmed by 5 bases and J by 7 bases, leaving 18 bases between them. CDR1 MNHNS and CDR2 SASEGT come from the germline V gene. This CDR3 comprises 14 residues. CDR3 bases: TGTGCCAGCAGTACGGGGGGGACAGGGATTGAGCAGTACTTC. Protein: CASSTGGTGIEQYF.

This clone was observed a few times. V usage is TRBV9 and J usage is TRBJ1-2, with 9 bases identical to TRBD1. The CDR3 extends over 15 amino acids. CDR1 is SGDLS, CDR2 YYNGEE, per germline. The ends lost 3 bases at V and 5 bases at J; junction bases unmatched: 8. CDR3 residues: CASSGGDRVSYGYTF. CDR3 DNA sequence: TGTGCCAGCAGCGGTGGGGACAGGGTTTCGTATGGCTACACCTTC.

This chain joins TRBV4-2 and TRBJ2-3, with TRBD2 matching 11 bases. With 4 bases clipped from V and 5 bases from J, the junction kept 5 bases outside the gene matches. Germline CDR1 reads LGHNA; CDR2 reads YNFKEQ. This CDR3 contains 15 residues. CDR3 in DNA: TGTGCCAGCAGCCTTAGCGGGGGGGCGAAAGATACGCAGTATTTT. Amino acids: CASSLSGGAKDTQYF.

This clone was observed a handful of times. The rearrangement links TRBV2 to TRBJ2-1, with 10 positions matching TRBD2. This CDR3 has 16 amino acids. V dropped 5 bases and J dropped 5; count of bases not matched to a gene: 9. Germline V gives CDR1 SNHLY, CDR2 FYNNEI. CDR3 nucleotides: TGTGCCAGCAGTACAACAACTAGCGGGGAAAACAATGAGCAGTTCTTC. Translated, it gives CASSTTTSGENNEQFF.

The rearrangement links TRBV28 to TRBJ2-5; D is perhaps TRBD1 (6 bases). V lost 5 bases, J lost 6 bases, and 13 bases lay in between. Per the germline V gene, CDR1 is MDHEN and CDR2 is SYDVKM. This CDR3 has 13 amino acids. The CDR3 region is CASSTTGLKTQYF. The CDR3 coding sequence is TGTGCCAGCAGTACAACAGGGTTGAAGACCCAGTACTTC.

The chain has TRBV10-3 and TRBJ1-4; D perhaps matches TRBD1 (5 bases). Germline V gives CDR1 ENHRY, CDR2 SYGVKD. The CDR3 length is 13 residues. The ends were cut back, 10 bases at V and 8 bases at J, with 17 bases in the middle. In nucleotides, the CDR3 is TGTGCCACCGGTAATCAGGGCTCGGAAAAACTGTTTTTT. Protein product: CATGNQGSEKLFF.